Each of the 18 T cell receptor beta chains below was sequenced from the same sample in a study of CD8 T cells in ankylosing spondylitis. TCRdb re-analysed the 5' RACE reads in MiXCR, keeping a single row per CDR3 protein. The sample includes under 300,000 distinct CDR3 sequences, roughly 8.6% of them seen just once. The sequencing input was blood, either unsorted or a sorted T cell fraction (not recorded which). Receptors were obtained from a male donor with ankylosing spondylitis or in good health (not recorded which).

This clonotype occurred many times. This chain links TRBV9 with TRBJ2-1; D call uncertain. Germline CDR1 is SGDLS and CDR2 is YYNGEE. The CDR3 has 11 amino acids. Trimming took 0 bases from V and 5 from J, leaving 0 bases between them. The CDR3 reads CASSVDNEQFF. The CDR3 DNA reads TGTGCCAGCAGCGTAGACAATGAGCAGTTCTTC.

This clonotype was seen at least ten times. The chain recombines TRBV7-2 with TRBJ2-7; 9 nucleotides match TRBD2. Losses at the gene ends were 4 bases for V and 3 bases for J; bases not matched to a gene: 7. CDR1 SGHTA and CDR2 FQGNSA come from the germline V gene. There are 15 residues in the CDR3. The CDR3 sequence: CASSSLLAGLYEQYF. The CDR3 region has the DNA TGTGCCAGCAGCTCGCTCCTAGCGGGGCTCTACGAGCAGTACTTC.

Many counts were recorded for this clonotype. V gene TRBV10-2 combines with J gene TRBJ1-1; weak D call: TRBD1 (6 bases). Trimming shortened V by 6 bases and J by 0 bases, and 17 bases separated the two germline ends. This CDR3 has 16 amino acids. The germline V gene encodes CDR1 WSHSY and CDR2 SAAADI. In DNA form, the CDR3 reads TGCGCCAGCAGCGAGGGACATTTAGGGCTGAACACTGAAGCTTTCTTT. It yields the protein CASSEGHLGLNTEAFF.

This clonotype was picked up many times. The chain combines TRBV7-2 with TRBJ1-1, with D possibly TRBD1 on 6 matching bases. The germline V and J ends were trimmed by 5 bases and 4 bases, with 17 bases remaining between them. Per the germline V gene, CDR1 is SGHTA and CDR2 is FQGNSA. The CDR3 loop spans 15 amino acids. CDR3 region: CASSDPGRGSTEAFF. DNA for the CDR3: TGTGCCAGCAGCGACCCCGGGAGGGGGAGCACTGAAGCTTTCTTT.

V gene TRBV25-1 combines with J gene TRBJ2-7, with D perhaps matching TRBD2 (6 bases). V lost 8 bases, J lost 2 bases, and 16 bases lay in between. CDR1 and CDR2 (germline): MGHDK, SYGVNS. The CDR3 has 14 residues. The CDR3 DNA reads as TGTGCCAGCGGAGAAAGGACGGGAGCCTACGAGCAGTACTTC. Amino acid sequence: CASGERTGAYEQYF.

In its sample, this clonotype was seen a few times. The chain uses TRBV4-3 and TRBJ2-2; possibly TRBD2 for D (6 bases). Trimming left V 4 bases short and J 5 bases short, with 14 bases between. Looked up from germline, CDR1 is LGHNA and CDR2 is YSLEER. This CDR3 spans 15 amino acids. Written as DNA, the CDR3 is TGCGCCAGCAGCCTGTCGGGACTCGGGACCGGGGAGCTGTTTTTT. Encoded protein: CASSLSGLGTGELFF.

The chain joins TRBV7-2 to TRBJ2-1, with 14 bases that match TRBD2. The trim removed 5 bases at V and 6 bases at J, leaving 9 bases unmatched. This CDR3 spans 17 amino acids. Germline V gene data show CDR1 as SGHTA and CDR2 as FQGNSA. CDR3 loop: CASSPMTSGRGFNEQFF. The CDR3 bases are TGTGCCAGCAGCCCCATGACTAGCGGGAGGGGTTTCAATGAGCAGTTCTTC.

This clonotype was recorded at least ten times. The chain employs TRBV2 and TRBJ2-2; D is possibly TRBD1 (5 bases). Germline assignment: CDR1 SNHLY and CDR2 FYNNEI. The CDR3 has 13 amino acids. V lost 4 bases and J 7 bases, leaving 10 bases between the germline ends. The DNA of the CDR3 is TGTGCCAGCAGTGGACAGTACGGCGGGGAGCTGTTTTTT. Amino acid sequence: CASSGQYGGELFF.

Ten or more counts support this clonotype. The genes are TRBV29-1 and TRBJ2-7; maybe TRBD2 (7 bases). The CDR3 has 15 amino acids. V was pared by 2 bases and J by 5 bases, with 19 bases between. The germline CDR1 and CDR2 sequences are SQVTM and ANQGSEA. CDR3 amino acids: CSVENRGGPSDEQYF. Written as DNA, the CDR3 is TGCAGCGTTGAAAATAGGGGGGGACCCTCGGACGAGCAGTACTTC.

This clonotype was picked up many times. The chain couples TRBV6-5 to TRBJ2-1, with 12 bases that match TRBD2. The CDR3 contains 17 residues. V gave up 2 bases and J gave up 4 bases; unmatched junction bases: 6. CDR1 is MNHEY, CDR2 SVGAGI, per germline. The CDR3 nucleotides read TGTGCCAGCAGTTACGTTCGTGGACTAGCGGGGTACAATGAGCAGTTCTTC. Protein: CASSYVRGLAGYNEQFF.

The chain carries TRBV19 and TRBJ2-5, with D possibly being TRBD2 (5 bases). Per germline, CDR1 LNHDA and CDR2 SQIVND (reference sequence). V shed 5 bases and J shed 4 bases, with 17 bases lying between them. This CDR3 is built from 15 residues. The CDR3 spells CASSLREGKGETQYF. In DNA form, the CDR3 reads TGTGCCAGTAGTCTCCGGGAAGGAAAGGGAGAGACCCAGTACTTC.

This clonotype was seen many times. The V gene is TRBV7-2, the J gene TRBJ2-7; no clear D. CDR3 size: 12 residues. CDR1 is SGHTA and CDR2 is FQGNSA in the germline V gene. Trimming removed 2 bases at V and 5 bases at J, with 7 bases between. The CDR3 sequence: CASSLMSHEQYF. In DNA form, the CDR3 reads TGTGCCAGCAGCTTAATGTCGCACGAGCAGTACTTC. The full variable domain, with the rest looked up from reference TRBV7-2 and TRBJ2-7, is GAGVSQSPSNKVTEKGKDVELRCDPISGHTALYWYRQSLGQGLEFLIYFQGNSAPDKSGLPSDRFSAERTGGSVSTLTIQRTQQEDSAVYLCASSLMSHEQYFGPGTRLTVT.

The chain recombines TRBV4-3 with TRBJ1-2; D call uncertain. V was trimmed by 0 bases and J by 9 bases, leaving 17 bases between them. Germline CDR1 is LGHNA and CDR2 is YSLEER. This CDR3 comprises 15 residues. In nucleotides, the CDR3 is TGCGCCAGCAGCCAAGATAATCAGGCCCCCATGAGCTACACCTTC. It yields the protein CASSQDNQAPMSYTF.

This clonotype has a count of ten or more. The chain employs TRBV20-1 and TRBJ2-1; a possible D gene is TRBD1 (8 bases). Trimming removed 0 bases at V and 4 bases at J, with 13 bases between. This CDR3 contains 15 residues. The germline V gene has CDR1 DFQATT and CDR2 SNEGSKA (reference sequence). The DNA for the CDR3 is TGCAGTGCTAGAGATTTACAGGGGGGGTACAATGAGCAGTTCTTC. Translation: CSARDLQGGYNEQFF.

Many counts were recorded for this clonotype. This chain connects TRBV10-3 to TRBJ1-1; TRBD1 is a possible D gene (5 bases). This CDR3 spans 14 amino acids. The ends were cut back, 0 bases at V and 9 bases at J, with 14 bases in the middle. Germline lookup yields CDR1 ENHRY and CDR2 SYGVKD. Here the CDR3 reads CAISESGRQTQAFF. The CDR3 nucleotides read TGTGCCATCAGTGAGTCAGGGCGACAGACCCAAGCTTTCTTT.

This clonotype was counted at least ten times. V usage is TRBV7-2 and J usage is TRBJ2-2, with D perhaps being TRBD1 or TRBD2 (5 bases each). Germline CDR1 is SGHTA and CDR2 is FQGNSA. V lost 3 bases and J 4 bases, leaving 12 bases between the germline ends. The CDR3 spans 15 residues. Here the CDR3 DNA reads TGTGCCAGCAGCTTCGGTCCAGGGAGCACCGGGGAGCTGTTTTTT. This translates into CASSFGPGSTGELFF. Full variable domain (remainder filled in from reference TRBV7-2 and TRBJ2-2): GAGVSQSPSNKVTEKGKDVELRCDPISGHTALYWYRQSLGQGLEFLIYFQGNSAPDKSGLPSDRFSAERTGGSVSTLTIQRTQQEDSAVYLCASSFGPGSTGELFFGEGSRLTVL.

The CDR3 here is CASSLAVWTGLDEKLFF. In nucleotides, the CDR3 is TGCGCCAGCAGCTTGGCCGTTTGGACGGGGCTGGATGAAAAACTGTTTTTT. The V gene is TRBV5-1, the J gene TRBJ1-4; possibly TRBD1 for D (5 bases). Trimming cost V 0 bases and J 6 bases, with 18 bases left between them. The germline CDR1 and CDR2 sequences are SGHRS and YFSETQ. This CDR3 comprises 17 residues.

The rearrangement joins TRBV11-1 to TRBJ2-3; D remains ambiguous. There are 15 residues in the CDR3. Germline V lookup: CDR1 SGHAT, CDR2 FQDESV (reference sequence). V dropped 4 bases and J dropped 0 bases, with 11 bases sitting between them. The DNA of the CDR3 is TGTGCCAGCAGCTCCTCCCCAGTCAGCACAGATACGCAGTATTTT. Amino acid sequence: CASSSSPVSTDTQYF.